This paragraph reports one TCR beta chain. Its antigen is not known. These data belong to a study of vaccination and CD4 T cells after COVID-19. The overall study: The study drew post-COVID samples a median roughly 100 days after diagnosis (range 35 to 161). Typically, post-vaccine samples were obtained a median about 79 days after dose two, within a range of 14 to 241. Study-level results: SARS-CoV-2-reactive clonotype medians increased from roughly 21 to 40, not significantly.

Described treatment: roughly ten-day PBMC culture with coronavirus spike peptide pools or control peptides (ViraFEST assay). The unexposed donor gave CD4+ T cells before the COVID-19 pandemic (2011-2018). Germline CDR1 reads DFQATT; CDR2 reads SNEGSKA (reference sequence). With 7 bases removed from V and 2 bases from J, the gap between germline ends came to 10 bases. The CDR3 is made up of 12 amino acids. Sequencing of DNA taken from cultured CD4+ T cells relied on the Oncomine TCR Beta short-read assay. Genomic DNA was drawn out of CD4+ T cells grown in culture. TCRdb passed the PCR reads through MiXCR, listing each CDR3 protein once. This table has several thousand distinct CDR3 sequences, about 32% appearing once.

J is TRBJ2-3 and V is TRBV20-1; TRBD2 is a possible D gene (5 bases). Sequencing was performed on CD4+ T cells from blood, cultured in vitro. This TCR came from a human donor in good health. The CDR3 bases are TGCAGTGGTCGGGGAAACACAGATACGCAGTATTTT. It encodes CSGRGNTDTQYF.